The rows below give T cell receptor beta chains drawn from one sample of a study of T cells after yellow fever vaccination. TCRdb processed the 5' RACE reads anew with MiXCR; each CDR3 protein has one entry. The sample has approximately 300,000 distinct CDR3 sequences; approximately 11% are singletons. The sample here was CD4+ T cells sorted from PBMCs, taken 45 days after the yellow fever booster vaccination. The receptors originated from a man younger than 35 who received the YFV17D yellow fever vaccine. Both conserved end residues are part of each CDR3. Expanded clones are given a class, and other clones once, few, many or no size at all.

>TRBV27|few
CASSLSAGLYEQYF
>TRBV5-1|many
CASTNSRGQETQYF
>TRBV4-3|.
CASSQAPSGADTQYF
>TRBV28|few
CASKPGQENIQYF
>TRBV20-1|.
CSAPPGREETQYF
>TRBV5-4|many
CASSLGLAVTDTQYF
>TRBV5-1|.
CASSSRPGGDTGELFF
>TRBV4-3|.
CASSRDRGRPQHF
>TRBV20-1|.
CSADGTGSSNYGYTF
>TRBV10-3|.
CAIRSGLGTYEQYF
>TRBV7-9|many
CASSGRGNEQFF
>TRBV5-1|few
CASSFWTAGLNTEAFF
>TRBV29-1|many
CSVDRGLNTEAFF
>TRBV4-3|many
CASSPGQGSEKLFF
>TRBV11-1|few
CASSTDRVKIPGELFF
>TRBV9|few
CASSIIGEGEAFF
>TRBV6-1|.
CASILVPADYGYTF
>TRBV24-1|.
CATSDRNRGEAFF
>TRBV6-4|.
CASGGWDGNTEAFF
>TRBV5-1|few
CASKEPLLSTEAFF
>TRBV6-1|few
CASSEARGTVNYGYTF
>TRBV6-5|many
CASSYREGETQYF
>TRBV4-3|.
CASRGGGIQYF
>TRBV10-1|many
CASSEDFRGPKNIQYF
>TRBV29-1|.
CSVEPQGVGTDTQYF
>TRBV7-9|many
CASSSWTITGANVLTF
>TRBV7-8|.
CASSQTTYNEQFF
>TRBV7-2|few
CASSFSSGQYLYF
>TRBV5-1|few
CASVRSGTEAFF
>TRBV12-3/TRBV12-4|many
CASSPNNRDRVSADTQYF
>TRBV5-1|few
CASSLQGSQETQYF
>TRBV6-6|once
CASSYSGKYEQYF
>TRBV12-3/TRBV12-4|few
CASSPFTGGSYTDTQYF
>TRBV4-3|few
CASSQEGQGANEKLFF
>TRBV27|.
CASSFGRGNYNEQFF
>TRBV4-3|.
CASSQRELGEKLFF
>TRBV27|.
CASSLDWSEQYF
>TRBV5-1|few
CASSLGVNSGNTIYF
>TRBV5-1|few
CASSLLPSGGGVQETQYF
>TRBV2|few
CALQSSDLPSSYNSPLHF
>TRBV19|.
CATAPRTGRLWTNYGYTF
>TRBV3-1|few
CASSRISRVQYF
>TRBV11-2|few
CASSPNLWGYTF
>TRBV5-1|.
CASSSGQGAIEKLFF